These 30 T cell receptor beta chains were all obtained from the same sample, sequenced in a study of Ad26.COV2.S vaccination and SARS-CoV-2 variants. Indicated treatment: over 15 received Ad26.COV2.S at low or high dose, single or two shots; roughly five received placebo; per-sample allocation not given. Specimen acquisition occurred on day 63 following the initial vaccine or placebo injection. TCRdb keeps only in-frame clones here, not all; method: immunoSEQ multiplex PCR. Of 400,000 or so clones in the sample, 88% were seen once. Sequencing was performed on peripheral blood, taken in a trial of Ad26.COV2.S vaccine versus placebo. The receptors here all came from a person aged 18-65 years who received the Ad26.COV2.S COVID-19 vaccine or a placebo.

As for this clone: This same CDR3 is encoded by further DNA sequences in the sample. The chain couples TRBV11-2 to TRBJ2-5; D uncertain. The germline V gene has CDR1 SGHAT and CDR2 FQNNGV. The CDR3 loop spans 11 amino acids. V was clipped by 3 bases and J by 5 bases, with 4 bases between them. CDR3 DNA sequence: TGTGCCAGCAGCTTTCGCGAGACCCAGTACTTC. Residues: CASSFRETQYF.

The chain uses TRBV5-6 and TRBJ2-7; D uncertain. The germline gives CDR1 SGHDT, CDR2 YYEEEE. This CDR3 is built from 14 residues. Trimming stripped 0 bases from V and 0 bases from J, with 7 bases between. In DNA, the CDR3 is TGTGCCAGCAGCTTGGGGGTTAGCTCCTACGAGCAGTACTTC. This encodes CASSLGVSSYEQYF.

The chain carries TRBV4-1 and TRBJ2-3; D may be TRBD1 or TRBD2 (5 bases each). The CDR3 is made up of 15 amino acids. Trimming cost V 3 bases and J 1 base, with 11 bases left between them. The germline CDR1 and CDR2 sequences are MGHRA and YSYEKL. DNA of the CDR3: TGCGCCAGCAGCCAGTCCCGGGACGGCACAGATACGCAGTATTTT. Protein product: CASSQSRDGTDTQYF.

The V call is TRBV5-8, the J call TRBJ2-7; D not resolved. Between the trimmed V and J ends, which lost 5 bases and 7 bases, there was a span of 19 bases. The CDR3 covers 14 residues. Germline loops: CDR1 SGHTS, CDR2 YDEGEE. In DNA form, the CDR3 reads TGTGCCAGCAGAGCCCCAGACCTTGGTTGGGAGCAGTACTTC. Amino acid sequence: CASRAPDLGWEQYF.

This chain joins TRBV5-1 and TRBJ2-2; 10 bases agree with TRBD2. Germline CDR1 is SGHRS and CDR2 is YFSETQ. V lost 0 bases, J lost 0 bases, and 5 bases stayed unmatched. The CDR3 contains 18 residues. In DNA, the CDR3 is TGCGCCAGCAGCTTGGGTCCTAGCGGGGGTTCGAACACCGGGGAGCTGTTTTTT. Amino acids: CASSLGPSGGSNTGELFF.

This chain connects TRBV6-5 to TRBJ1-2; possibly TRBD1 for D (6 bases). V dropped 5 bases and J dropped 1 base, with 14 bases sitting between them. There are 15 residues in the CDR3. Germline-derived CDR1 and CDR2 are MNHEY and SVGAGI. CDR3: CASSIQGGGNYGYTF. The CDR3 coding sequence is TGTGCCAGCAGTATCCAGGGAGGGGGTAACTATGGCTACACCTTC.

The CDR3 DNA reads as TGCGCCAGCAGCTTGGAACATCCGAACACTGAAGCTTTCTTT. It encodes CASSLEHPNTEAFF. This sequence joins TRBV5-1 and TRBJ1-1; D gene ambiguous. V dropped 0 bases and J dropped 1 base, with 7 bases sitting between them. CDR1 and CDR2 from the germline V gene are SGHRS and YFSETQ. The CDR3 has 14 residues.

The chain links TRBV27 to TRBJ1-1; 7 positions match TRBD1. V shed 4 bases, J shed 0 bases, and the junction held 5 bases outside the gene matches. The CDR3 spans 15 residues. The germline V gene encodes CDR1 MNHEY and CDR2 SMNVEV (reference sequence). Here the CDR3 DNA reads TGTGCCAGCAGTTCAGGACAGGAATTGAACACTGAAGCTTTCTTT. Protein product: CASSSGQELNTEAFF.

V and J are TRBV21-1 and TRBJ2-2; TRBD2 is the table's D call, not checked against the DNA. TRBV21-1 is flagged as a pseudogene. The CDR3 runs 15 residues. CDR3 bases: TGTGCCAGCAGCTCTTGCGGGCCTCTCCCCGGGGAGCTGTTTTTT. Translation: CASSSCGPLPGELFF.

This clone has a single count. V gene TRBV6-5 combines with J gene TRBJ2-6; unclear D gene. CDR1 is MNHEY and CDR2 is SVGAGI in the germline V gene. Trimming took 10 bases from V and 0 from J, leaving 4 bases between them. The CDR3 runs 12 residues. The CDR3: CATGSGANVLTF. In DNA form, the CDR3 reads TGTGCCACCGGCTCTGGGGCCAACGTCCTGACTTTC.

The chain employs TRBV10-3 and TRBJ1-6; the D is unclear. The CDR3 spans 13 residues. V lost 7 bases and J lost 5, with 9 bases in between. CDR1 and CDR2 (germline): ENHRY, SYGVKD. Here the CDR3 reads CAITGRNNSPLHF. As DNA, the CDR3 is TGTGCCATCACTGGGCGTAATAATTCACCCCTCCACTTT.

This CDR3 is CASSSSEVPGGYGYTF. Here the CDR3 DNA reads TGTGCCAGCAGTTCCTCCGAGGTCCCAGGGGGATATGGCTACACCTTC. The chain employs TRBV27 and TRBJ1-2; 7 positions match TRBD1. Trimming removed 4 bases from V and 5 bases from J; junction bases left unmatched: 13. The CDR3 contains 16 residues. Germline lookup yields CDR1 MNHEY and CDR2 SMNVEV (reference sequence).

V and J are TRBV7-9 and TRBJ2-2, with D perhaps matching TRBD1 (5 bases). Trimming pared 6 bases from V and 1 base from J, leaving 21 bases between. This CDR3 contains 18 residues. Germline V gene data show CDR1 as SEHNR and CDR2 as FQNEAQ (reference sequence). The CDR3 spells CASRVGDRTSKNTGELFF. The CDR3 DNA follows: TGTGCCAGCAGGGTAGGGGATAGGACAAGCAAGAACACCGGGGAGCTGTTTTTT.

This clone was found once. This sequence joins TRBV11-2 and TRBJ2-5; D is unclear. Per germline, CDR1 SGHAT and CDR2 FQNNGV. The ends were cut back, 3 bases at V and 5 bases at J, with 10 bases in the middle. The CDR3 runs to 13 residues. The CDR3 DNA is TGTGCCAGCAGCTTGGGCCCGAGGGAGACCCAGTACTTC. Its protein is CASSLGPRETQYF.

The chain has TRBV9 and TRBJ1-2, with a weak D call TRBD1 (5 bases). V lost 0 bases and J 5 bases, leaving 11 bases between the germline ends. Germline values: CDR1 SGDLS, CDR2 YYNGEE. This CDR3 contains 14 residues. The CDR3 region has the DNA TGTGCCAGCAGCGTAGGAACCCGGGGGTATGGCTACACCTTC. It codes for CASSVGTRGYGYTF.

In DNA, the CDR3 is TGTGCCAGCAGCCAAGACGGGACTACCAGGGAGACCCAGTACTTC. Encoded protein: CASSQDGTTRETQYF. V and J are TRBV3-1 (or the pseudogene TRBV3-2) and TRBJ2-5; 7 bases map to TRBD2. The length of the CDR3 is 15 residues. CDR1 is LGHDT and CDR2 is YNNKEL in the germline V gene (reference sequence). V was clipped by 0 bases and J by 5 bases; unmatched bases: 6.

The gene calls are TRBV5-1 and TRBJ2-3, with 13 bases lining up with TRBD2. CDR1 is SGHRS and CDR2 is YFSETQ in the germline V gene. There are 16 residues in the CDR3. J was trimmed by 5 bases and V by 4 bases; bases with no gene match: 7. DNA for the CDR3: TGCGCCAGCAGCCATGGACTAGCGGGGGAAGGAGATACGCAGTATTTT. This gives the protein CASSHGLAGEGDTQYF.

V usage is TRBV20-1 and J usage is TRBJ1-2, with 12 bases aligning to TRBD1. Per the germline V gene, CDR1 is DFQATT and CDR2 is SNEGSKA (reference sequence). Trimming cost V 3 bases and J 3 bases; bases outside gene matches: 17. The CDR3 is 19 residues long. The CDR3 is CSASKRFRDRGRKDYGYTF. The CDR3 nucleotides are TGCAGTGCTAGTAAAAGATTCCGGGACAGGGGGCGGAAAGACTATGGCTACACCTTC.

The gene calls are TRBV5-1 and TRBJ2-7; a possible D gene is TRBD2 (7 bases). V dropped 6 bases and J dropped 5 bases, with 18 bases sitting between them. Germline-derived CDR1 and CDR2 are SGHRS and YFSETQ. The CDR3 spans 14 residues. The CDR3 DNA follows: TGCGCCAGCAAGGAAGGGGGGGCCGCCGACGAGCAGTACTTC. Translated, it gives CASKEGGAADEQYF.

V usage is TRBV10-2 and J usage is TRBJ2-7, with D unclear. This CDR3 region has 12 residues. CDR1 is WSHSY, CDR2 SAAADI, per germline. Deletions cut 5 bases from V and 0 bases from J, with 5 bases between. In nucleotides, the CDR3 is TGCGCCAGCAGTTCAAACTCCTACGAGCAGTACTTC. Encoded protein: CASSSNSYEQYF.

This sequence joins TRBV10-2 and TRBJ2-5, with a possible D match to TRBD2 (6 bases). Trimming took 11 bases from V and 2 from J, leaving 24 bases between them. Per germline, CDR1 WSHSY and CDR2 SAAADI. This CDR3 has 16 amino acids. The CDR3 sequence: CAVRPVAELNQETQYF. DNA of the CDR3: TGCGCCGTTCGTCCCGTAGCGGAGCTTAATCAAGAGACCCAGTACTTC.

The CDR3 loop is CAIRQSSGNTIYF. DNA for the CDR3: TGTGCCATTCGGCAGAGCTCTGGAAACACCATATATTTT. This chain uses TRBV19 with TRBJ1-3; no reliable D call. The CDR3 runs to 13 residues. Trimming took off 10 bases at V and 0 bases at J, with 10 bases between the two ends. CDR1 is LNHDA and CDR2 is SQIVND in the germline V gene (reference sequence).

The chain couples TRBV5-1 to TRBJ2-6; D not certain. Trimming left V 0 bases short and J 2 bases short, with 6 bases between. Germline V gene lookup returns CDR1 SGHRS and CDR2 YFSETQ. This CDR3 is 15 amino acids long. The CDR3, as DNA: TGCGCCAGCAGCTTGGACAGACCTGGGGCCAACGTCCTGACTTTC. Translation: CASSLDRPGANVLTF.

The V gene is TRBV6-5, the J gene TRBJ2-7; TRBD1 matches at 8 bases. Per the germline V gene, CDR1 is MNHEY and CDR2 is SVGAGI. The CDR3 spans 15 residues. V was pared by 8 bases and J by 6 bases, with 15 bases of the junction left unmatched. The CDR3 spells CASALQSPGGGEQYF. In DNA, the CDR3 is TGTGCCAGCGCCCTTCAGTCCCCAGGGGGCGGCGAGCAGTACTTC.

V gene TRBV5-1 combines with J gene TRBJ1-1; 8 positions agree with TRBD1. V lost 3 bases, J lost 4 bases, and 5 bases stayed unmatched. The CDR3 has 14 amino acids. Germline CDR1 is SGHRS and CDR2 is YFSETQ. The CDR3: CASSWTGIATEAFF. Here the CDR3 DNA reads TGCGCCAGCAGCTGGACAGGGATCGCCACTGAAGCTTTCTTT.

The chain is built from TRBV4-1 and TRBJ2-1, with TRBD2 matching over 8 bases. The CDR3 consists of 18 residues. The junction had 8 bases not matched to a gene; V was cut back by 1 base and J by 0 bases. The germline gives CDR1 MGHRA, CDR2 YSYEKL. DNA of the CDR3: TGCGCCAGCAGCCAAGGCCCGCTGAGCGGGAGCTCCTACAATGAGCAGTTCTTC. This gives the protein CASSQGPLSGSSYNEQFF.

Concerning this clone: The same CDR3 also results from other DNA sequences found in this sample. The chain has TRBV27 and TRBJ1-2, with TRBD1 matching over 7 bases. The germline V gene encodes CDR1 MNHEY and CDR2 SMNVEV (reference sequence). V gave up 5 bases and J gave up 3 bases; unmatched junction bases: 6. The CDR3 covers 14 residues. CDR3 protein: CASSPRTGYYGYTF. DNA for the CDR3: TGTGCCAGCAGTCCACGGACAGGTTACTATGGCTACACCTTC.

V gene TRBV5-1 combines with J gene TRBJ2-3; the match to TRBD1 covers 7 bases. The germline V gene has CDR1 SGHRS and CDR2 YFSETQ. V was pared by 2 bases and J by 4 bases, with 7 bases of the junction left unmatched. The CDR3 loop spans 15 amino acids. CDR3: CASSLGTVRPDTQYF. DNA for the CDR3: TGCGCCAGCAGCTTAGGGACAGTCCGGCCAGATACGCAGTATTTT.

The V call is TRBV24-1, the J call TRBJ1-2; 8 bases line up with TRBD1. The CDR3 consists of 14 residues. V lost 4 bases and J lost 8; bases outside the gene matches: 8. Per the germline V gene, CDR1 is KGHDR and CDR2 is SFDVKD. DNA of the CDR3: TGTGCCACCAGTGACATGACAGGGGTCGGCGGCTACACCTTC. Translating it yields CATSDMTGVGGYTF.

This chain's CDR3 is CATSLTGNGYTF. The CDR3 DNA is TGTGCCACCTCCCTGACAGGGAACGGCTACACCTTC. The V and J genes are TRBV2 and TRBJ1-2; the match to TRBD1 covers 7 bases. CDR3 length equals 12 residues. V lost 10 bases and J lost 8; bases outside the gene matches: 10. Germline V gene data show CDR1 as SNHLY and CDR2 as FYNNEI.